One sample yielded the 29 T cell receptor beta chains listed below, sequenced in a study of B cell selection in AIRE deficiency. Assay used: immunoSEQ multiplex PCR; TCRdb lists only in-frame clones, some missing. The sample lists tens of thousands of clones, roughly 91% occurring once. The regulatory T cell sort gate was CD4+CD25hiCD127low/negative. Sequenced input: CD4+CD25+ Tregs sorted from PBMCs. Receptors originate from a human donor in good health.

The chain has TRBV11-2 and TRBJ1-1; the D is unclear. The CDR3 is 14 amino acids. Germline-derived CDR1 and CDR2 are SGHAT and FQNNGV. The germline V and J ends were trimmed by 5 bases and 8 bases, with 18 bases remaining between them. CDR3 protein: CASSPVGPRIEAFF. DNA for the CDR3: TGTGCCAGCAGCCCCGTCGGACCGCGGATAGAAGCTTTCTTT.

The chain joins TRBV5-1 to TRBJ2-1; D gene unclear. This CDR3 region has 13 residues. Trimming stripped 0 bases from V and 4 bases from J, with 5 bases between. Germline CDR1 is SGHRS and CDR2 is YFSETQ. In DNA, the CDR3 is TGCGCCAGCAGCTTGGGACCGTACAATGAGCAGTTCTTC. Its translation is CASSLGPYNEQFF.

The CDR3, as DNA: TGTGCCAGCAGCTTAGAACGGGGGAGGGTTGGCTACACCTTC. Protein: CASSLERGRVGYTF. The chain uses TRBV13 and TRBJ1-2; TRBD1 is a possible D gene (5 bases). CDR3 length equals 14 residues. V dropped 1 base and J dropped 7 bases, with 13 bases sitting between them. The germline V gene has CDR1 PRHDT and CDR2 FYEKMQ (reference sequence).

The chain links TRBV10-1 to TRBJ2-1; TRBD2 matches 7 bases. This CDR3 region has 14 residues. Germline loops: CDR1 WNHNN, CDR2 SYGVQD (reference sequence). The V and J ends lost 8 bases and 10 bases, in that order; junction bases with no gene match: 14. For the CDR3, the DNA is TGCGCCAGCCCTGTAAGGGAGGGCCCCAGGGAGCAGTTCTTC. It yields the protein CASPVREGPREQFF.

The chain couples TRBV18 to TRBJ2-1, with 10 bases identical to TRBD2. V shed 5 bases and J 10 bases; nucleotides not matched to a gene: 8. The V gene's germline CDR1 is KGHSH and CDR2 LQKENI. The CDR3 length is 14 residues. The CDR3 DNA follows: TGTGCCAGCTCAACCGGGACTAGCGCTTGGGAGCAGTTCTTC. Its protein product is CASSTGTSAWEQFF.

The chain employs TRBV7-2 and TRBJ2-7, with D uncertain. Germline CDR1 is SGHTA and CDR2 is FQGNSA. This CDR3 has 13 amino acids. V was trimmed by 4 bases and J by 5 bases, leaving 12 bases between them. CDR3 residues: CASSSRRGNEQYF. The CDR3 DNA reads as TGTGCCAGCAGCTCCCGACGTGGGAACGAGCAGTACTTC.

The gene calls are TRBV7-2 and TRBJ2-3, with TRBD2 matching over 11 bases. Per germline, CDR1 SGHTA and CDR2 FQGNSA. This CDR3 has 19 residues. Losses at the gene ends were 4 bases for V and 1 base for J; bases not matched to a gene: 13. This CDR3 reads CASSSRRASGGTRTDTQYF. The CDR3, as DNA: TGTGCCAGCAGCTCCCGGCGGGCTAGCGGGGGGACACGCACAGATACGCAGTATTTT.

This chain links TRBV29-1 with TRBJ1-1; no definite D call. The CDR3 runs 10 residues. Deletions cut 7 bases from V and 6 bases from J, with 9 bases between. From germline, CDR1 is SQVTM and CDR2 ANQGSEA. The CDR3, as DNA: TGCAGCGCCTCTGATCCTGAAGCTTTCTTT. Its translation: CSASDPEAFF.

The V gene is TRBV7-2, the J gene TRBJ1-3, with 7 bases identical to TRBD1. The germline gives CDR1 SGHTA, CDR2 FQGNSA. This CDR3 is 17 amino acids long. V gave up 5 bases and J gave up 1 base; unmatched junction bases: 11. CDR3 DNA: TGTGCCAGCAGCCGACCGACAGGGCCCCTTTCTGGAAACACCATATATTTT. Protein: CASSRPTGPLSGNTIYF.

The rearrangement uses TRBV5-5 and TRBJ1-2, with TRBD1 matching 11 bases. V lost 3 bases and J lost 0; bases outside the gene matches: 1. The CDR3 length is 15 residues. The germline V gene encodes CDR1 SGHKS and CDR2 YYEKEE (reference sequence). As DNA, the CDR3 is TGTGCCAGCAGCTGGGACAGGGGGGCTAACTATGGCTACACCTTC. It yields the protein CASSWDRGANYGYTF.

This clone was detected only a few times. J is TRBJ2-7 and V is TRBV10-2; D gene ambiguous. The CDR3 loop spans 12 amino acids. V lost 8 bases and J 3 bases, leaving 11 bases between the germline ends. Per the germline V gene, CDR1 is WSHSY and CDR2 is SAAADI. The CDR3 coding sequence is TGCGCCAGCTCCGCCGCGATCTACGAGCAGTACTTC. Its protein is CASSAAIYEQYF.

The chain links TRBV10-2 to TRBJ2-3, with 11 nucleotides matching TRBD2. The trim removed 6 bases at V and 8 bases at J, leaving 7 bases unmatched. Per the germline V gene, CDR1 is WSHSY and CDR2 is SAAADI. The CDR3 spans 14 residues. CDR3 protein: CASRVAGGRGTQYF. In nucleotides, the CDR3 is TGCGCCAGCAGGGTAGCGGGGGGGCGGGGTACGCAGTATTTT.

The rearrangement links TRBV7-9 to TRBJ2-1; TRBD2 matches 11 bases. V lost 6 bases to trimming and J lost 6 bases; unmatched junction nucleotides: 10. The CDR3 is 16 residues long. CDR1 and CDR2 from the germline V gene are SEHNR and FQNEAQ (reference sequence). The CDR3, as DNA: TGTGCCAGCAGGGGAAGCGGACTAGCGGGCTCCAATGAGCAGTTCTTC. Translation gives CASRGSGLAGSNEQFF.

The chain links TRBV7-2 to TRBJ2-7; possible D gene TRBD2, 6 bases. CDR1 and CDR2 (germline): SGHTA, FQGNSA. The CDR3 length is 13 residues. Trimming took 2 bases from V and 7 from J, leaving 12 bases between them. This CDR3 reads CASSLKWGEEQYF. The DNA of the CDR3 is TGTGCCAGCAGCTTAAAGTGGGGGGAAGAGCAGTACTTC.

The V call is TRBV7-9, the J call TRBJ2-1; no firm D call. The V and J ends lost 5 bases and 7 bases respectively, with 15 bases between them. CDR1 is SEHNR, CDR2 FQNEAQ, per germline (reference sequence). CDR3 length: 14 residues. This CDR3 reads CASSPARNWNEQFF. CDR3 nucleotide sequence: TGTGCCAGCAGCCCGGCTAGGAATTGGAATGAGCAGTTCTTC.

CDR3 in amino acids: CASSLVAGRPYEQYF. CDR3 sequence (DNA): TGTGCCAGCAGCTTAGTCGCTGGACGACCCTACGAGCAGTACTTC. The V and J genes are TRBV7-2 and TRBJ2-7; D not resolved. CDR1 SGHTA and CDR2 FQGNSA come from the germline V gene. The CDR3 is 15 amino acids. The V gene lost 1 base and the J gene lost 2 bases, with 12 bases spanning the gap.

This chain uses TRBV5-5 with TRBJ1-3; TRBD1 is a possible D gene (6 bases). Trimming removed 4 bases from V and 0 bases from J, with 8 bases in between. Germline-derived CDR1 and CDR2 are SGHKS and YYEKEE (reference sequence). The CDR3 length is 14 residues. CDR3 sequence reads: CASSRGGSGNTIYF. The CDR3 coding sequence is TGTGCCAGCAGCCGAGGGGGCTCTGGAAACACCATATATTTT.

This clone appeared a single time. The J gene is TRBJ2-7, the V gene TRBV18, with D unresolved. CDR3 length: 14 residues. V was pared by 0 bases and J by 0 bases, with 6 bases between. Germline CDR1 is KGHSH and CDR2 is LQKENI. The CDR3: CASSPPSLSYEQYF. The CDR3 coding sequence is TGTGCCAGCTCACCACCGTCCCTCTCCTACGAGCAGTACTTC.

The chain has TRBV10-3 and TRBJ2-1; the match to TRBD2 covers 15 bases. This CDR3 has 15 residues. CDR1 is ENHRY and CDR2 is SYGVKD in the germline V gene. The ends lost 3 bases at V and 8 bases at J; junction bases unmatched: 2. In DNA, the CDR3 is TGTGCCATCAGTGAAGGACTAGCGGGAGGGTATGAGCAGTTCTTC. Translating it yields CAISEGLAGGYEQFF.

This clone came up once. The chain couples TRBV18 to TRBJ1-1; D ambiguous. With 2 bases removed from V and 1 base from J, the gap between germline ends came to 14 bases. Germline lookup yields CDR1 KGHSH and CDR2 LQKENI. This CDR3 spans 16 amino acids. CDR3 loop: CASSPDMIGSNTEAFF. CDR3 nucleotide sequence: TGTGCCAGCTCACCAGACATGATAGGGTCGAACACTGAAGCTTTCTTT.

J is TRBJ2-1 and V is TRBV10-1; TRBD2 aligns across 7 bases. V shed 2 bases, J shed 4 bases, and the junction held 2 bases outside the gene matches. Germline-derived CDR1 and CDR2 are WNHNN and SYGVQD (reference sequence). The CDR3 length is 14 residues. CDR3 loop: CASSEGGGYNEQFF. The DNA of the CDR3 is TGCGCCAGCAGTGAGGGGGGGGGTTACAATGAGCAGTTCTTC.

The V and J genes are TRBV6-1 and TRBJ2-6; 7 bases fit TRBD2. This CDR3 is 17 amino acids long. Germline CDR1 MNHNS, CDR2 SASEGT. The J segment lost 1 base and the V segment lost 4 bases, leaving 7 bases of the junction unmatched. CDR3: CASSAFGGGSGANVLTF. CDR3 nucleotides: TGTGCCAGCAGTGCTTTTGGGGGAGGGTCTGGGGCCAACGTCCTGACTTTC.

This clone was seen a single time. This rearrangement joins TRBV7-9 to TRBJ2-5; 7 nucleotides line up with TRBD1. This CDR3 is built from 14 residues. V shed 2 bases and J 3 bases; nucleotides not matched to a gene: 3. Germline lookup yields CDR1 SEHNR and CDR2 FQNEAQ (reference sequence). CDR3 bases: TGTGCCAGCAGCTTAAGGGGGCCAGAAGAGACCCAGTACTTC. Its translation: CASSLRGPEETQYF.

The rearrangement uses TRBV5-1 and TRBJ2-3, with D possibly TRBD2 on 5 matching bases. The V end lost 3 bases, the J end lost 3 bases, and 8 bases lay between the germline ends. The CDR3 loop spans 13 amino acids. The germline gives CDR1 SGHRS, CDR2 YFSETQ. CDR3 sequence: CASSSGLTDTQYF. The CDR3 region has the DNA TGCGCCAGCAGCTCGGGATTGACAGATACGCAGTATTTT.

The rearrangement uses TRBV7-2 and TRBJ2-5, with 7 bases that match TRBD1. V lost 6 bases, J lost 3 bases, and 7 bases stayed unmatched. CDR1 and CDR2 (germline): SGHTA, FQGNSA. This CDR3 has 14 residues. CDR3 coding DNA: TGTGCCAGCAGTTTCAACAGGGGCAAAGAGACCCAGTACTTC. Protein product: CASSFNRGKETQYF.

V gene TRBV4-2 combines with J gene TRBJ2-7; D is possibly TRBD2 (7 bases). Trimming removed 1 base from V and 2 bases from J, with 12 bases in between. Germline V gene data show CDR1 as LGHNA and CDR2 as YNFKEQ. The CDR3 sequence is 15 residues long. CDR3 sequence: CASSQVGGATYEQYF. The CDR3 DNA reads TGTGCCAGCAGCCAAGTGGGGGGGGCCACCTACGAGCAGTACTTC.

CDR3 protein: CASSLQSAAGELFF. Written as DNA, the CDR3 is TGCGCCAGCAGCCTCCAATCAGCGGCCGGGGAGCTGTTTTTT. The J gene is TRBJ2-2, the V gene TRBV4-1; tentative D call: TRBD2 (5 bases). CDR1 and CDR2 (germline): MGHRA, YSYEKL. This CDR3 has 14 amino acids. V lost 4 bases to trimming and J lost 6 bases, with 12 bases between them.

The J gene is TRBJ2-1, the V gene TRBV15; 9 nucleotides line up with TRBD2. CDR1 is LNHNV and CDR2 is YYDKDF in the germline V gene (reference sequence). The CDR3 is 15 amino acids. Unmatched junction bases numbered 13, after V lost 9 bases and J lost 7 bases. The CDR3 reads CATRRGGRGVNEQFF. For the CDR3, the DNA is TGTGCCACAAGGCGGGGCGGGAGGGGGGTTAATGAGCAGTTCTTC.

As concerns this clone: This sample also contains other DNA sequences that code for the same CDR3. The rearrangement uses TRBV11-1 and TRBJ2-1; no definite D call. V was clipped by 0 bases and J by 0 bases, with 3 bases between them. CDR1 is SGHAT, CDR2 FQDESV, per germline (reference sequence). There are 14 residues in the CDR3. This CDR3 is CASSLASSYNEQFF. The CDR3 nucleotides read TGTGCCAGCAGCTTAGCGAGCTCCTACAATGAGCAGTTCTTC.